Reported below is one TCR beta chain. Antigen specificity is unknown. The data derive from a study of shared clonotypes between healthy human individuals. Whole-study findings and limits: Non-shared clonotypes displayed generation probabilities falling below those of clonotypes present in all four donors.

Some clones are missing from TCRdb's copy, which holds only in-frame ones; the method was immunoSEQ multiplex PCR. This table has 2 million to 2.5 million clones, roughly 92% appearing once. The CDR3 length is 14 residues. The germline gives CDR1 WNHNN, CDR2 SYGVQD (reference sequence). V was trimmed by 4 bases and J by 3 bases, leaving 10 bases between them. The V call is TRBV10-1, the J call TRBJ2-1; possibly TRBD2 for D (6 bases). This TCR derives from a man aged 18 to 30 in good health. Some clones in this sample may be carry-over from other donors' samples. Material for sequencing was naive CD4+ T cells from PBMCs. As to subset: CD45RA+ positively selected. The CDR3, as DNA: TGCGCCAGCAGTGGAAGCGGGCACTACAATGAGCAGTTCTTC. Protein: CASSGSGHYNEQFF.